Here is one T cell receptor (beta chain) with its context. The target antigen is unknown. This sample is part of a study of CD8+ T cells in alopecia areata. Study-wide context: Patients in the treated group were given tofacitinib by mouth, 5 to 10 mg twice a day.

Germline-derived CDR1 and CDR2 are LNHNV and YYDKDF (reference sequence). There are 15 residues in the CDR3. Trimming shortened V by 5 bases and J by 4 bases, and 14 bases separated the two germline ends. Whole-study results and caveats: Lesional scalp, especially alopecia totalis/universalis, showed higher clonality than normal scalp.

The sequencing template was cDNA reverse transcribed from extracted RNA. Only in-frame clones appear in the TCRdb table, and some are missing; sequencing was by immunoSEQ multiplex PCR. This table holds some 180,000 clones, roughly 59% found once. Lesional scalp punch biopsies and peripheral blood were collected from alopecia areata patients. This sample comprised CD4+ T cells sorted from blood, obtained at week 0. This receptor was identified in a human donor with alopecia areata. This chain links TRBV15 with TRBJ2-2, with TRBD2 as a possible D gene (7 bases). The CDR3 coding sequence is TGTGCCACCAGCGGGCGGGGGCGCGGCACCGGGGAGCTGTTTTTT. This sequence encodes CATSGRGRGTGELFF.